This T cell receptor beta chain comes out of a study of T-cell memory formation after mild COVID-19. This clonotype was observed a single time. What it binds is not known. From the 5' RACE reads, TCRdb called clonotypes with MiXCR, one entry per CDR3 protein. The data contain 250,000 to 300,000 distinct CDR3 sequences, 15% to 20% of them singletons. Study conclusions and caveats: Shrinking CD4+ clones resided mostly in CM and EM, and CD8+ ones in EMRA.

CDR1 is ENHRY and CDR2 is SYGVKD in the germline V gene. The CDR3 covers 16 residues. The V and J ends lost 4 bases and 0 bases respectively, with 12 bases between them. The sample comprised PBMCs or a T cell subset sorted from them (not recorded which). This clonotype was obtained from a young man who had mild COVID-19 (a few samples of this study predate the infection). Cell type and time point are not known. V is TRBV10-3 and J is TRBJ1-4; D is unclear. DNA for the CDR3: TGTGCCATCAGTGGCGGCCTCATAGCAACTAATGAAAAACTGTTTTTT. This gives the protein CAISGGLIATNEKLFF.